This T cell receptor (beta chain) is from a study of OX40 agonist ivuxolimab in advanced cancers. Regarding the study as a whole: Circulating CD4+ and CD8+ T cells showed clonal expansion by week 6 at 0.1 to 3.0 mg/kg. Certain nonresponders additionally had low normalized T-cell clonal expansion. The authors did not determine the antigen specificity of the expanded peripheral T cells.

To note about this clone: What it recognizes is unknown.

The junction had 9 bases not matched to a gene; V was cut back by 5 bases and J by 14 bases. CDR1 MNHEY and CDR2 SMNVEV come from the germline V gene (reference sequence). The CDR3 is made up of 13 amino acids. The repertoire was sequenced with immunoSEQ multiplex PCR; TCRdb's copy has only in-frame clones and lacks some. The table shows approximately 52,000 clones, with approximately 94% occurring only once. The investigators sampled blood at baseline, at cycle 4 day 1, and at cycle 7 day 1. This chain uses TRBV27 with TRBJ2-1; 10 nucleotides align to TRBD1. The sequence was collected from an adult with an advanced solid tumor such as melanoma, head and neck, liver or kidney cancer. Sequencing used CD4+ or CD8+ T cells sorted from blood, obtained in a trial of the OX40 agonist ivuxolimab. In DNA, the CDR3 is TGTGCCAGCAGTCCGACAGGGGGCTGGTTTGAGTTCTTC. Translation: CASSPTGGWFEFF.